These T cell receptor beta chains were read from a single sample in a study of shared clonotypes between healthy human individuals. Libraries were prepared by immunoSEQ multiplex PCR; TCRdb keeps only in-frame clonotypes and omits some of them. The sample has approximately 180,000 clones; about 93% are singletons. The sample was naive CD4+ T cells sorted from blood. The receptors were sampled from a woman aged 25 to 39 in good health. The conserved cysteine and the conserved F or W are not part of the CDR3 here. D genes are given only for firm matches. Clone size, where shown, is once, few, many, or a class for clones that have expanded.

v_call	d_call	clone_size	cdr3_aa
TRBV28	NA	few	ASSRIREQY
TRBV19	TRBD2	NA	ASSIWREGRNEQF
TRBV5-4	NA	NA	ASSALRQAAYGYT
TRBV11-3	NA	NA	ASSFSQTTGSQQF
TRBV11-2	NA	NA	ASSTGLPPGEQF
TRBV19	TRBD1	NA	ASSRQGAGTEAF
TRBV28	NA	NA	ASSRINPYEQY
TRBV28	TRBD2	NA	ASSRGTSLWEQY
TRBV2	TRBD1	once	ASSRARTGRTNYGYT
TRBV2	NA	NA	ASNRQGIHEQY
TRBV6-5	NA	NA	ASSYSYRHYGYT
TRBV28	NA	NA	ASSEGVEYEQY
TRBV19	NA	NA	ASSISRAVAEAF
TRBV7-3	NA	few	ASSLGPLNEQF
TRBV2	TRBD1	NA	ASSERGQGEAF
TRBV2	TRBD2	NA	ASYSGRADEQY
TRBV10-3	TRBD2	NA	AISESAGTRKIEQY
TRBV7-3	NA	once	ASSEYRNTEAF
TRBV6-5	TRBD1	NA	ASSRQGFNGEAF
TRBV28	NA	NA	ASSSSAMGDRDYGYT
TRBV15	TRBD1	NA	ATSTGQTLTEAF
TRBV6-1	NA	NA	ASSVRTAVDEQY
TRBV7-2	NA	NA	ASSLTGTLQETQY
TRBV15	NA	NA	ATSSPGRGSNQPQH
TRBV15	TRBD2	NA	ATSPRPGLYEQY
TRBV2	NA	NA	ASRAGQGGGEKLF
TRBV7-9	NA	NA	ASSQGEVGTGELF
TRBV11-2	NA	NA	ASSRTRDTEAF
TRBV6-4	NA	NA	ASSDSPVGNEQF
TRBV27	NA	NA	ASSSFWGGRTSYEQY
TRBV7-2	NA	NA	ASSLYLAESYY
TRBV6-6	NA	once	ASSYSPQGHEQY
TRBV28	TRBD1	NA	ASSLGQGGYEQY
TRBV28	TRBD2	NA	ASSVPGLALLDTQY
TRBV2	TRBD2	NA	ASSFLAGTGELF
TRBV28	NA	NA	ASNHYVGELF
TRBV5-1	NA	NA	ATRGPGNTEAF
TRBV20-1	NA	NA	SAGGTDTQY
TRBV16	NA	NA	ASSQLSGDGYT
TRBV7-6	TRBD2	NA	ASSFGPGGLGGGEQF
TRBV30	NA	NA	AWSPGVTEAF
TRBV19	NA	NA	ASTGANNSPLH
TRBV18	TRBD1	NA	ASSPKTGLNTEAF
TRBV27	TRBD1	NA	ASSLGTGNFPALYEQY
TRBV19	NA	NA	ASSILRNGGYT
TRBV28	NA	NA	ASSDNQGRRNEKLF
TRBV19	NA	NA	ASRGRATYEQY
TRBV7-3	TRBD2	NA	ASSLGTSGGYEQY
TRBV5-4	NA	NA	ASSPSLGTFTDTQY